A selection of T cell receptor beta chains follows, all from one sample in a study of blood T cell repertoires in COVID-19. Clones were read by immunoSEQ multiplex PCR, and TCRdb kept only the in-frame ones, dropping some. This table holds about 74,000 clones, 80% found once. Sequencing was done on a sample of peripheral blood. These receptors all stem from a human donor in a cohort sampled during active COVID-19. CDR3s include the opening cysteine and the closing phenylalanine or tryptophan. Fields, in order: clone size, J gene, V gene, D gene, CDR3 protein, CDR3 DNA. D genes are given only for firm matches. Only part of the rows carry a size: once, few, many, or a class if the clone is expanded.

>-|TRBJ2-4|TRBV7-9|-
CASSLAVSGEGKNIQYF
TGTGCCAGCAGCTTAGCGGTTAGCGGCGAGGGCAAAAACATTCAGTACTTC
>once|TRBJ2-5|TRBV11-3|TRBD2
CASSLGTVGGETQYF
TGTGCCAGCAGCTTGGGGACGGTCGGGGGGGAGACCCAGTACTTC
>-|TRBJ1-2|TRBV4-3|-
CASSQGVGGGYTF
TGCGCCAGCAGCCAAGGAGTCGGAGGTGGCTACACCTTC
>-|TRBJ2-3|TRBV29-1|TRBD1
CSVGTGGTEDTQYF
TGCAGCGTGGGAACAGGGGGCACCGAAGATACGCAGTATTTT
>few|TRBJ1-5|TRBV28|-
CASRPGVMAQHF
TGTGCCAGCAGACCAGGGGTAATGGCCCAGCATTTT
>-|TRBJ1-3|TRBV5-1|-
CASSLEGVPGNTIYF
TGCGCCAGCAGCTTGGAGGGGGTACCGGGAAACACCATATATTTT
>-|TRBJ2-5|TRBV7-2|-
CASSLSGAGETQYF
TGTGCCAGCAGCTTATCAGGGGCGGGAGAGACCCAGTACTTC
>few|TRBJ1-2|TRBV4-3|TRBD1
CASSQEGQAGYTF
TGCGCCAGCAGCCAAGAAGGACAGGCGGGCTACACCTTC
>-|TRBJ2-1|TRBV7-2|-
CASSLDAARKNEQFF
TGTGCCAGCAGCCTAGACGCGGCCAGAAAAAATGAGCAGTTCTTC
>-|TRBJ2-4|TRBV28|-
CASSPSKLAKNIQYF
TGTGCCAGCAGTCCTTCGAAGCTAGCCAAAAACATTCAGTACTTC
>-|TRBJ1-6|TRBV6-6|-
CASSYSASYNSPLHF
TGTGCCAGCAGTTACTCAGCCTCCTATAATTCACCCCTCCACTTT
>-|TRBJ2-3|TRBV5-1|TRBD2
CASSYMVGGMPDTQYF
TGCGCCAGCAGCTACATGGTGGGAGGGATGCCAGATACGCAGTATTTT
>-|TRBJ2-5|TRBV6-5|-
CASRRDQETQYF
TGTGCCAGCAGGAGGGACCAAGAGACCCAGTACTTC
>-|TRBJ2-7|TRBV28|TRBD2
CASHGGFSYEQYF
TGTGCCAGCCACGGGGGGTTCTCCTACGAGCAGTACTTC
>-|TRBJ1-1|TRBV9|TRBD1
CASSATGGLTNTEAFF
TGTGCCAGCAGCGCAACAGGGGGCCTGACGAACACTGAAGCTTTCTTT
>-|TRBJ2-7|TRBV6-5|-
CASFRWTPTYEQYF
TGTGCCAGTTTTAGGTGGACACCGACCTACGAGCAGTACTTC
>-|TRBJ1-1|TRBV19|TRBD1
CASRPRTGGDSSAEAFF
TGTGCCAGTAGGCCCAGGACAGGGGGCGATTCGAGCGCTGAAGCTTTCTTT
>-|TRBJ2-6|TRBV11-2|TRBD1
CASSPRGQSPSGANVLTF
TGTGCCAGCAGCCCAAGGGGACAGAGCCCCTCTGGGGCCAACGTCCTGACTTTC
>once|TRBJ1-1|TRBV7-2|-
CASSFDLNTEAFF
TGTGCCAGCAGCTTCGACTTGAACACTGAAGCTTTCTTT
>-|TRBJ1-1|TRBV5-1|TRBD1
CASSLQGANKNTEAFF
TGCGCCAGCAGCCTACAGGGGGCTAATAAGAACACTGAAGCTTTCTTT
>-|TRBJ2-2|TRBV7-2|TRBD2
CASRRLGTSGRYTGELFF
TGTGCCAGCAGGCGCCTCGGGACTAGCGGGAGGTATACCGGGGAGCTGTTTTTT
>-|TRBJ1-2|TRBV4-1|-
CASSRSGAGASPYAHYGYTF
TGCGCCAGCAGCCGCTCCGGAGCGGGGGCCTCGCCCTATGCCCACTATGGCTACACCTTC
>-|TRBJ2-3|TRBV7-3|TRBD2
CASSPGTKGTQYF
TGTGCCAGCAGCCCCGGGACTAAGGGAACGCAGTATTTT